This T cell receptor (beta chain) was captured by sequencing in a study of T-cell reconstitution after alpha-beta-depleted transplantation in children. As it was prepared, the TCRbeta library received unique molecular identifiers. TCRdb reanalysed the PCR reads using MiXCR and keeps one entry per CDR3 protein. The data contain 300,000 to 400,000 distinct CDR3 sequences, about 14% of them singletons. Only a few counts were recorded for this clonotype. The CDR3 consists of 14 residues. Germline CDR1 and CDR2: SGDLS and YYNGEE. V was trimmed by 0 bases and J by 6 bases, leaving 12 bases between them. Specimen: PBMCs, collected from the stem cell graft. This chain joins TRBV9 and TRBJ2-5, with D possibly TRBD1 on 6 matching bases. The TCR was taken from a human donor who donated a stem cell graft to a child with Fanconi anemia. The CDR3 nucleotides read TGTGCCAGCAGCGTAGGGACAGCCAGGCAGACCCAGTACTTC. Encoded protein: CASSVGTARQTQYF.